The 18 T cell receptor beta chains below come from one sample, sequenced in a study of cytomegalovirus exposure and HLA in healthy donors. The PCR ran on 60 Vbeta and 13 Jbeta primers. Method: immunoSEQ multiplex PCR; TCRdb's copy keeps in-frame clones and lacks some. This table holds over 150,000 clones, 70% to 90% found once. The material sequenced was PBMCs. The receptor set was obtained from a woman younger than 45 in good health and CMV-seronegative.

The CDR3 loop reads CASSIWAGQYTEAFF. The CDR3 DNA follows: TGTGCCAGTAGTATATGGGCAGGGCAGTACACTGAAGCTTTCTTT. The V call is TRBV19, the J call TRBJ1-1, with D tentatively TRBD1 (5 bases). The CDR3 length is 15 residues. Germline CDR1 reads LNHDA; CDR2 reads SQIVND (reference sequence). V dropped 2 bases and J dropped 3 bases, with 13 bases sitting between them.

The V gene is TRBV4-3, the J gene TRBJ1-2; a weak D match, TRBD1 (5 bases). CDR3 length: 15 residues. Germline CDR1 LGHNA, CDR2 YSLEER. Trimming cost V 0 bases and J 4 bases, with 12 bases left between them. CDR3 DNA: TGCGCCAGCAGCCAAGATTGGGGGGTCGGCTATGGCTACACCTTC. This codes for CASSQDWGVGYGYTF.

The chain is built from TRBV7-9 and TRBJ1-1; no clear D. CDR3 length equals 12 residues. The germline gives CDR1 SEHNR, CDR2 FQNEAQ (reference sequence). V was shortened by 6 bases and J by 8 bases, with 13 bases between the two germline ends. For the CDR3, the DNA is TGTGCCAGCAGTGCCGGGAGGGCAGAAGCTTTCTTT. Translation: CASSAGRAEAFF.

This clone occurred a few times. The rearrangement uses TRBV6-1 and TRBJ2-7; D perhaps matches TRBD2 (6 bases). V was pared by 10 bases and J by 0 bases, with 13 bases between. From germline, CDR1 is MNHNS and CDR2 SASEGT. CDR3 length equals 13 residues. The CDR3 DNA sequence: TGTGCCACATGGACCGGGAGCTCCTACGAGCAGTACTTC. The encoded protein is CATWTGSSYEQYF.

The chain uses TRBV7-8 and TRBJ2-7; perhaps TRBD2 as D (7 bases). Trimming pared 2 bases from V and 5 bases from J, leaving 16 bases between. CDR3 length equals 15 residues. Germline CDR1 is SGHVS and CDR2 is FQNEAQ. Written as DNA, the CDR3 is TGTGCCAGCAGCTTACAGGGGACTACCGGGAACGAGCAGTACTTC. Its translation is CASSLQGTTGNEQYF.

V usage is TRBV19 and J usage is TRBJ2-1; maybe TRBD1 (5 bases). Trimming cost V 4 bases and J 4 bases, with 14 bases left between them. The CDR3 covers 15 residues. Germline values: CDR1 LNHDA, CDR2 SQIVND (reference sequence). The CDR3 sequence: CASSTGLPPYNEQFF. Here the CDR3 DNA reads TGTGCCAGTAGTACAGGGTTGCCCCCTTACAATGAGCAGTTCTTC.

In DNA form, the CDR3 reads TGTGCCAGCAGTCCCGGACTGCTGAACACTGAAGCTTTCTTT. Amino acid sequence: CASSPGLLNTEAFF. This chain joins TRBV27 and TRBJ1-1; D gene unclear. The CDR3 is made up of 14 amino acids. Trimming removed 5 bases at V and 0 bases at J, with 10 bases between. Germline-derived CDR1 and CDR2 are MNHEY and SMNVEV (reference sequence).

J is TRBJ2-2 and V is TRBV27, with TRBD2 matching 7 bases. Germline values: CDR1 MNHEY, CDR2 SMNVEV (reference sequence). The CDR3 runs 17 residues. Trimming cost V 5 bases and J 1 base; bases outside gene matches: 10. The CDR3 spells CASSPMGDYKNTGELFF. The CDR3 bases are TGTGCCAGCAGTCCAATGGGGGACTATAAGAACACCGGGGAGCTGTTTTTT.

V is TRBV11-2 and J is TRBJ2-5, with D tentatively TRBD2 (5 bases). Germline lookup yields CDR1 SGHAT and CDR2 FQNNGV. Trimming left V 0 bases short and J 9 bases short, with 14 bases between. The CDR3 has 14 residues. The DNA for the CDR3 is TGTGCCAGCAGCTTAGATGGCCTGCCCGGGGCCCAGTACTTC. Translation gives CASSLDGLPGAQYF.

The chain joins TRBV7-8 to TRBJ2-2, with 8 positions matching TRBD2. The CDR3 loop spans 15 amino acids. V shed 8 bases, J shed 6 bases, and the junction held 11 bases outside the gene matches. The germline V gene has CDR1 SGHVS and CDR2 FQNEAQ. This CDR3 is CASHPGLVLSGELFF. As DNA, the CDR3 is TGTGCCAGCCACCCGGGACTAGTTTTATCCGGGGAGCTGTTTTTT.

CDR3 loop: CARMTSLTGELFF. Written as DNA, the CDR3 is TGTGCCAGGATGACTAGCCTCACCGGGGAGCTGTTTTTT. The J gene is TRBJ2-2, the V gene TRBV11-2, with TRBD2 matching 7 bases. The CDR3 covers 13 residues. V dropped 9 bases and J dropped 4; count of bases not matched to a gene: 5. From germline, CDR1 is SGHAT and CDR2 FQNNGV. The whole variable domain, filled in from reference TRBV11-2 and TRBJ2-2, reads EAGVAQSPRYKIIEKRQSVAFWCNPISGHATLYWYQQILGQGPKLLIQFQNNGVVDDSQLPKDRFSAERLKGVDSTLKIQPAKLEDSAVYLCARMTSLTGELFFGEGSRLTVL.

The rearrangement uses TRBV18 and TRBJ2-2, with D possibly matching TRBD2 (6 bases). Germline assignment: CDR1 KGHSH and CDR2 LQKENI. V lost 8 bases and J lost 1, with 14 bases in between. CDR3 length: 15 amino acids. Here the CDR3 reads CASPPVAVNTGELFF. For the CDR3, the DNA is TGTGCCAGCCCTCCGGTAGCGGTGAACACCGGGGAGCTGTTTTTT. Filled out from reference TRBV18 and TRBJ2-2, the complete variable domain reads NAGVMQNPRHLVRRRGQEARLRCSPMKGHSHVYWYRQLPEEGLKFMVYLQKENIIDESGMPKERFSAEFPKEGPSILRIQQVVRGDSAAYFCASPPVAVNTGELFFGEGSRLTVL.

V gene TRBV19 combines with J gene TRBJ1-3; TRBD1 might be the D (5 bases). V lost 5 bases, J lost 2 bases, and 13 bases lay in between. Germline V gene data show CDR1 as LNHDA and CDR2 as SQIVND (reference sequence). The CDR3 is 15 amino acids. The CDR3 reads CASSPQAGPGNTIYF. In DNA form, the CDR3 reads TGTGCCAGTAGTCCACAGGCCGGCCCTGGAAACACCATATATTTT.

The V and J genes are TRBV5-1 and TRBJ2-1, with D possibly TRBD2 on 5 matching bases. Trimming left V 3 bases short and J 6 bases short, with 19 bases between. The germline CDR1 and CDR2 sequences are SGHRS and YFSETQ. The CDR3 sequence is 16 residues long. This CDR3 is CASSSEPRGLGNEQFF. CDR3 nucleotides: TGCGCCAGCAGCTCAGAACCCCGGGGTTTAGGCAATGAGCAGTTCTTC. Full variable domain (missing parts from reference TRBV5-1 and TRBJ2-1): KAGVTQTPRYLIKTRGQQVTLSCSPISGHRSVSWYQQTPGQGLQFLFEYFSETQRNKGNFPGRFSGRQFSNSRSEMNVSTLELGDSALYLCASSSEPRGLGNEQFFGPGTRLTVL.

The CDR3 bases are TGTGCCAGTAGTACCCCCGGGACGGGAGGGGAGACCCAGTACTTC. Translation gives CASSTPGTGGETQYF. The V call is TRBV19, the J call TRBJ2-5; 8 bases are shared with TRBD2. The CDR3 sequence is 15 residues long. Per germline, CDR1 LNHDA and CDR2 SQIVND (reference sequence). V shed 4 bases and J 5 bases; nucleotides not matched to a gene: 9.

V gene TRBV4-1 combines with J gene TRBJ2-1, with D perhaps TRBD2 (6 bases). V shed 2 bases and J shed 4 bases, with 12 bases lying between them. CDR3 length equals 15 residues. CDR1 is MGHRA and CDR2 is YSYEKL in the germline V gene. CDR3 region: CASSQLGTLYNEQFF. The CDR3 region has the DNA TGCGCCAGCAGCCAACTCGGGACTTTGTACAATGAGCAGTTCTTC.

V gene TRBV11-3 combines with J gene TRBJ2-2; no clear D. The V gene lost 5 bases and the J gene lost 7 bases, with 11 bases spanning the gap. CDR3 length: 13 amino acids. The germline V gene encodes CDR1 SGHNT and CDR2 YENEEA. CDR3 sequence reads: CASSRNLVGELFF. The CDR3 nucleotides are TGTGCCAGCAGCAGAAATCTAGTCGGGGAGCTGTTTTTT.

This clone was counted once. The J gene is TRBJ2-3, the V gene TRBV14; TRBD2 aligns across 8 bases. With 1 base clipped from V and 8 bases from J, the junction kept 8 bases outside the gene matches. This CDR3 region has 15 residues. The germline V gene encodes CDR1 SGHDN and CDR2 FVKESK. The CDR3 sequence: CASSQGVAGKGTQYF. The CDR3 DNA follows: TGTGCCAGCAGCCAAGGGGTAGCGGGAAAGGGTACGCAGTATTTT.